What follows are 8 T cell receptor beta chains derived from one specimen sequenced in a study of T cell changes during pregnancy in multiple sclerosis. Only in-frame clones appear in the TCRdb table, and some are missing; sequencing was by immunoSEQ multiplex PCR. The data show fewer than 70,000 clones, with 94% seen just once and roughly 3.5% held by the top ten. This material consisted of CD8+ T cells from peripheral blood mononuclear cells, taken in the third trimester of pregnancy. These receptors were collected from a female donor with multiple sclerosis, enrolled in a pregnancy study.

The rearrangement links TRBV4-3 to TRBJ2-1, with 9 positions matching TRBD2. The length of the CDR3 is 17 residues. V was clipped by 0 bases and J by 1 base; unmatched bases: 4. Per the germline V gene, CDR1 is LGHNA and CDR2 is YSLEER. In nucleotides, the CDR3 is TGCGCCAGCAGCCAAGATTGGGCGGGAGGGTCCTACAATGAGCAGTTCTTC. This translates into CASSQDWAGGSYNEQFF.

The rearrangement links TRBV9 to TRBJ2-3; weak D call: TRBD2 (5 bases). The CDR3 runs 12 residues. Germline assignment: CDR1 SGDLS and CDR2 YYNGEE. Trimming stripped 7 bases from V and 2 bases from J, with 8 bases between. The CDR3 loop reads CASGGLTDTQYF. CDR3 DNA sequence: TGTGCCAGCGGCGGACTCACAGATACGCAGTATTTT.

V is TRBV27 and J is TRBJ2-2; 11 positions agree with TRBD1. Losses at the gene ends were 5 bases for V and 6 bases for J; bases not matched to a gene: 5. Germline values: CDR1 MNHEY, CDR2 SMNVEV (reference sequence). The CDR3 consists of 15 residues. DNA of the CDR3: TGTGCCAGCAGTCCCCGGACAGGGGGCCCCGGGGAGCTGTTTTTT. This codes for CASSPRTGGPGELFF.

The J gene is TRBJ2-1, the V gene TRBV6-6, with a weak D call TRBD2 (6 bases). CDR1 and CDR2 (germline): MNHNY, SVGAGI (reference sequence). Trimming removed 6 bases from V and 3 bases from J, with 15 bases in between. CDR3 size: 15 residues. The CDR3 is CASSSLASLYNEQFF. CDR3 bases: TGTGCCAGCAGCTCTCTAGCGTCCCTCTACAATGAGCAGTTCTTC.

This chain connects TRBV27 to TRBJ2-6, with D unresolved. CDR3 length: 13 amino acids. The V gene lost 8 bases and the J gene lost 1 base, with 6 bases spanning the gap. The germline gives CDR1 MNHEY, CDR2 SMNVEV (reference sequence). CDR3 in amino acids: CASGLSGANVLTF. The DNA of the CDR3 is TGTGCCAGCGGCCTTTCTGGGGCCAACGTCCTGACTTTC.

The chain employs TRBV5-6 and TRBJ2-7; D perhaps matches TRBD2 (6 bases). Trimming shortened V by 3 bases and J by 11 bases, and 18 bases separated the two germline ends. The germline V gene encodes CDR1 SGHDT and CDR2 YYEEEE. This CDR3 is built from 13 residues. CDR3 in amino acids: CASSYGTGPREYF. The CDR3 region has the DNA TGTGCCAGCAGCTATGGGACTGGGCCCAGGGAGTACTTC.

In DNA form, the CDR3 reads TGTGCCAGCAGCTTGGTCTGGACACCCTACGAGCAGTACTTC. Amino acid sequence: CASSLVWTPYEQYF. The rearrangement links TRBV5-5 to TRBJ2-7, with a possible D match to TRBD1 (5 bases). Germline CDR1 is SGHKS and CDR2 is YYEKEE (reference sequence). V was shortened by 0 bases and J by 2 bases, with 9 bases between the two germline ends. CDR3 length: 14 amino acids.

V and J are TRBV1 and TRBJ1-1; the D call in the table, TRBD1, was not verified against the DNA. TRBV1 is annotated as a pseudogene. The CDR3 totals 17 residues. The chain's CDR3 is CTSSQKVQAGGFTEAFF. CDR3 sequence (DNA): TGCACCAGCAGCCAAAAAGTCCAGGCAGGGGGCTTCACTGAAGCTTTCTTT.